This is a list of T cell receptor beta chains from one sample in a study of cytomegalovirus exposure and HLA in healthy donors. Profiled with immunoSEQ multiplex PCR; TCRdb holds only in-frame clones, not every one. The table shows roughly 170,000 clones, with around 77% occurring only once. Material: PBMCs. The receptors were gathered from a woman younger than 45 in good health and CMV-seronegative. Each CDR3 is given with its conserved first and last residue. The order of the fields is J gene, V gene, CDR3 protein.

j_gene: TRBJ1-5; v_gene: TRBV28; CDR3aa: CASSLYLTGSHQPQHF
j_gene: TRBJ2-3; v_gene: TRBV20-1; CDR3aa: CSARTTDTQYF
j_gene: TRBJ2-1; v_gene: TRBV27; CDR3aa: CASSLSSSGAGVEQFF
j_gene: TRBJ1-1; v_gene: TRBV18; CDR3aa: CASSQNQGETEAFF
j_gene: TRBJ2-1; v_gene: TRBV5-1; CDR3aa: CASSPGQSRSYNEQFF
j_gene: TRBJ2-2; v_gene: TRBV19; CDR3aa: CASKIGMVGELFF
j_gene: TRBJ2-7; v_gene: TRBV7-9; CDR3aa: CASSVRGEYEQYF
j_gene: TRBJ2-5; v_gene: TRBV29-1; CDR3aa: CSEREGSETQYF
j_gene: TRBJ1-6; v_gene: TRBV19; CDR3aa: CASSGMTGRRNSPLHF
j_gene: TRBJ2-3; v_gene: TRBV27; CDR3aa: CASSLGPQGAGTDTQYF
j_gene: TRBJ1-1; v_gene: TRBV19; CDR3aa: CASSIGQTEAFF
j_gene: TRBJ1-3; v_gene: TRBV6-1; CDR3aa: CASREGGAGNTIYF